This T cell receptor (beta chain) derives from a study of blood T cell repertoires in COVID-19. Assay used: immunoSEQ multiplex PCR; TCRdb lists only in-frame clones, some missing. The table records about 81,000 clones, around 80% of them present only once. Trimming took 2 bases from V and 6 from J, leaving 2 bases between them. Germline V gives CDR1 MNHNS, CDR2 SASEGT. There are 10 residues in the CDR3. This TCR came from a human donor in a cohort sampled during active COVID-19. V and J are TRBV6-1 and TRBJ2-7; D gene uncertain. The material sequenced was peripheral blood. The CDR3 protein is CASSELEQYF. CDR3 coding DNA: TGTGCCAGCAGTGAACTCGAGCAGTACTTC.